This paragraph reports one T cell receptor (beta chain). The data stem from a study of blood T cell repertoires in COVID-19. The CDR3 length is 14 residues. CDR1 is MNHEY, CDR2 SVGAGI, per germline. V lost 8 bases and J 0 bases, leaving 11 bases between the germline ends. The data were produced by immunoSEQ multiplex PCR, yet TCRdb's version contains in-frame clones alone and is incomplete. The sample lists about 130,000 clones, about 88% occurring once. Sequenced input: peripheral blood. This receptor was taken from a woman older than 75 with acute or convalescent COVID-19. The V call is TRBV6-5, the J call TRBJ1-5; D may be TRBD1 (5 bases). Written as DNA, the CDR3 is TGTGCCAGCGGGGAGGGGAGTAGCAATCAGCCCCAGCATTTT. This codes for CASGEGSSNQPQHF.